Listed below are T cell receptor beta chains from one sample, sequenced in a study of T cell responses to AZD1222 COVID-19 vaccine. Profiled with immunoSEQ multiplex PCR; TCRdb holds only in-frame clones, not every one. The top ten clones hold around 20% of a sample with 130,000 or so clones, 65% to 90% of them seen once. Sequenced here: peripheral blood, sampled on day 0 of AZD1222 vaccination. These receptors all stem from an adult in good health. The CDR3 runs from the conserved cysteine through the conserved F or W. Each record gives: V gene, D gene, clone size, J gene, CDR3 DNA, CDR3 protein. A D gene is named only where the DNA matches it firmly. Some rows have no size entry. The others give once, few or many, or a class for an expanded clone.

TRBV2,TRBD2,-,TRBJ2-5,TGTGCCAGCAGTTTGACTAGCGGGGACTTAAACTTC,CASSLTSGDLNF
TRBV7-8,-,few,TRBJ2-7,TGTGCCAGCAGCCGTACAGAATGGTACGAGCAGTACTTC,CASSRTEWYEQYF
TRBV7-2,TRBD1,-,TRBJ2-5,TGTGCCAGCAGCCGGACAGGGGACGAGACCCAGTACTTC,CASSRTGDETQYF
TRBV7-9,TRBD2,-,TRBJ2-3,TGTGCCAGCAGCCGAGGGACTAGAGGCACAGATACGCAGTATTTT,CASSRGTRGTDTQYF
TRBV3-1/TRBV3-2,-,-,TRBJ2-7,TGTGCCAGCAGTCTGATGTTATCGGGGGAGCAGTACTTC,CASSLMLSGEQYF
TRBV6-5,TRBD1,few,TRBJ1-2,TGTGCCAGCAGTACTCCGGGACAGGGGTATCGTGGCTACACCTTC,CASSTPGQGYRGYTF
TRBV2,-,-,TRBJ2-3,TGTGCCAGCAACCAAGGAGATACGCAGTATTTT,CASNQGDTQYF
TRBV2,-,few,TRBJ1-5,TGTGCCAGCGGGGGGTTGGGGTTGGGCAATCAGCCCCAGCATTTT,CASGGLGLGNQPQHF
TRBV7-9,TRBD1,-,TRBJ2-1,TGTGCCAGCAGCTTAGTGGGACAGTGGGAAAATGAGCAGTTCTTC,CASSLVGQWENEQFF
TRBV7-2,TRBD2,-,TRBJ2-5,TGTGCCAGCAGCCGCGGTCCGGGCGGGGGGGATCAAGAGACCCAGTACTTC,CASSRGPGGGDQETQYF
TRBV6-5,-,-,TRBJ1-2,TGTGCCAGCAGTCCCATGACAGCGAACTATGGCTACACCTTC,CASSPMTANYGYTF
TRBV6-6,TRBD2,-,TRBJ2-7,TGTGCCAGCAGGATAGTGGGGCGGGGGGACTCCTACGAGCAGTACTTC,CASRIVGRGDSYEQYF
TRBV24-1,-,-,TRBJ1-5,TGTGCCACCACTTCGGGACTCCCCAATCAGCCCCAGCATTTT,CATTSGLPNQPQHF
TRBV11-2,-,once,TRBJ2-1,TGTGCCAGCAGCTTAGTTTTAGGAAGAGGTGAGCAGTTCTTC,CASSLVLGRGEQFF
TRBV9,-,-,TRBJ2-2,TGTGCCAGCAGCGTAGGAGGGGCGAACACCGGGGAGCTGTTTTTT,CASSVGGANTGELFF
TRBV28,-,-,TRBJ1-2,TGTGCCAGCAGTTCCCCCAGGAACTATGGCTACACCTTC,CASSSPRNYGYTF
TRBV28,TRBD1,-,TRBJ2-3,TGTGCCAGCAGTACCGGACAGGGACGGGCAGATACGCAGTATTTT,CASSTGQGRADTQYF
TRBV28,TRBD2,-,TRBJ2-7,TGTGCCAGCAGTTTCCTAGCGGGGGGAGCCTACGAGCAGTACTTC,CASSFLAGGAYEQYF
TRBV9,TRBD1,-,TRBJ2-7,TGTGCCAGCAGCGTAAGTAGGGACAGCCCCTACGAGCAGTACTTC,CASSVSRDSPYEQYF
TRBV28,-,few,TRBJ2-7,TGTGCCACCACAGTAGACTACGAGCAGTACTTC,CATTVDYEQYF
TRBV6-6,-,once,TRBJ2-3,TGTGCCAGCAGTTACCTGGGGGACAACACAGATACGCAGTATTTT,CASSYLGDNTDTQYF
TRBV11-2,-,-,TRBJ2-3,TGTGCCAGCAGCTTAATTGGGACCTACACAGATACGCAGTATTTT,CASSLIGTYTDTQYF
TRBV24-1,-,-,TRBJ1-1,TGTGCCACCAGTGTCTCAGGGGCCGGGAACACTGAAGCTTTCTTT,CATSVSGAGNTEAFF
TRBV10-1,TRBD1,few,TRBJ1-1,TGCGCCAGCAGCCAAGACAGGGTCGACACTGAAGCTTTCTTT,CASSQDRVDTEAFF
TRBV18,-,-,TRBJ1-2,TGTGCCAGCTCACCACCAGGGAGATACGGCTACACCTTC,CASSPPGRYGYTF
TRBV21-1,-,-,TRBJ1-2,TGTGCCTCCGGGTGGGACAGGGAGGGCACCTTC,CASGWDREGTF
TRBV19,-,few,TRBJ1-5,TGTGCCAGTAGGGAGATTCTGGGGGGCAATCAGCCCCAGCATTTT,CASREILGGNQPQHF
TRBV6-2/TRBV6-3,-,once,TRBJ1-2,TGTGCCAGCAGTCCACAGGGCTATGGCTACACCTTC,CASSPQGYGYTF
TRBV29-1,-,-,TRBJ1-1,TGCAGCCTTTGGCGGGGGGGGAACACTGAAGCTTTCTTT,CSLWRGGNTEAFF
TRBV5-1,TRBD2,-,TRBJ2-5,TGCGCCAGCAGCCCCGATAGCGGGGGGGCCAGAGAGACCCAGTACTTC,CASSPDSGGARETQYF
TRBV27,TRBD1,once,TRBJ2-7,TGTGCCAGCAGTTCACAGGGGAAAAACGAGCAGTACTTC,CASSSQGKNEQYF
TRBV5-8,TRBD1,-,TRBJ1-5,TGTGCCAGCAGCTTTGTCAGGGGGAGCAATCAGCCCCAGCATTTT,CASSFVRGSNQPQHF
TRBV7-8,-,-,TRBJ1-2,TGTGCCAGCAGCTTAGTAGTCACCACTAACTATGGCTACACCTTC,CASSLVVTTNYGYTF
TRBV6-5,-,-,TRBJ2-1,TGTGCCAGCACTAGGCCCCGGGGGAGTGAGCAGTTCTTC,CASTRPRGSEQFF
TRBV28,TRBD1,-,TRBJ2-7,TGTGCCAGCAGTTTATCCCGGGACAGGACCTACGAGCAGTACTTC,CASSLSRDRTYEQYF
TRBV5-1,-,-,TRBJ1-1,TGCGCCAGCAGCTTGGCGGTTCGGACTGAAGCTTTCTTT,CASSLAVRTEAFF
TRBV7-2,-,-,TRBJ2-3,TGTGCCAGCAGCATCAGGGGGGGTGATACGCAGTATTTT,CASSIRGGDTQYF
TRBV27,-,-,TRBJ1-1,TGTGCCTCGAGACCAGGACCGAACACTGAAGCTTTCTTT,CASRPGPNTEAFF
TRBV6-2/TRBV6-3,TRBD1,-,TRBJ1-6,TGTGCCAGCAGTTACTCGTGGACAGGGTTGGGTTCACCCCTCCACTTT,CASSYSWTGLGSPLHF
TRBV18,-,once,TRBJ1-4,TGTGCCAGCTCACCCCAGGGGATTGAAAAACTGTTTTTT,CASSPQGIEKLFF
TRBV6-5,-,-,TRBJ1-1,TGTGCCAGCAGTTACTCCAGACAAACCGGTTCGGCTTTCTTT,CASSYSRQTGSAFF
TRBV4-3,TRBD1,once,TRBJ2-5,TGCGCCAGCAGCCAAGACTGGACAGGAAGGTACCAAGAGACCCAGTACTTC,CASSQDWTGRYQETQYF
TRBV19,-,-,TRBJ1-4,TGTGCCAGTAGTATAGATCGGGGGCACAGGGATGAAAAACTGTTTTTT,CASSIDRGHRDEKLFF
TRBV5-6,-,few,TRBJ1-2,TGTGCCAGCAGCGTTCTACAGGGAAGCAATTATGGCTACACCTTC,CASSVLQGSNYGYTF
TRBV28,-,-,TRBJ2-3,TGTGCCAGCAGTCCCGTGGGGGACACAGATACGCAGTATTTT,CASSPVGDTDTQYF
TRBV19,-,-,TRBJ2-4,TGTGCCAGTAGTTACAGGGAAAACATTCAGTACTTC,CASSYRENIQYF
TRBV7-2,TRBD2,-,TRBJ2-4,TGTGCCAGCAGCTTAGGTAGCGGGGGGGCAAACATTCAGTACTTC,CASSLGSGGANIQYF